Shown below are 29 T cell receptor beta chains from a single sample sequenced in a study of radiotherapy plus CTLA-4 blockade in lung cancer. Measured with immunoSEQ multiplex PCR; TCRdb has only the in-frame clones, and not every one. The sample records 65,000 to 85,000 clones, roughly 70% being singletons. Sequenced here: peripheral blood, sampled from a patient treated with radiotherapy plus ipilimumab. Receptors were obtained from a human donor with non-small cell lung cancer whose response to radiotherapy plus ipilimumab could not be evaluated.

The rearrangement joins TRBV11-3 to TRBJ2-2; D possibly corresponds to TRBD2 (6 bases). Germline V CDR1 and CDR2: SGHNT, YENEEA. This CDR3 comprises 15 residues. Trimming took off 5 bases at V and 4 bases at J, with 14 bases between the two ends. CDR3 amino acids: CASSPRRGSTGELFF. The CDR3 DNA is TGTGCCAGCAGCCCACGGCGGGGAAGCACCGGGGAGCTGTTTTTT.

The rearrangement joins TRBV30 to TRBJ1-3; 7 nucleotides agree with TRBD1. Trimming at V came to 4 bases and at J to 4 bases, leaving 7 bases not matched to a gene. This CDR3 region has 14 residues. Per the germline V gene, CDR1 is GTSNPN and CDR2 is SVGIG (reference sequence). CDR3 sequence: CAWTTGERGNTIYF. As DNA, the CDR3 is TGTGCCTGGACCACAGGGGAAAGGGGAAACACCATATATTTT.

The genes are TRBV5-1 and TRBJ2-5; 11 bases agree with TRBD1. The J call may be incorrect, as the DNA end agrees better with TRBJ2-7. The CDR3 consists of 17 residues. CDR1 is SGHRS, CDR2 YFSETQ, per germline. In DNA, the CDR3 is TGCGCCAGCAGCTCGAGCCGAGGACAGGGGGCGACCTACGAGCAGTACTTC. Residues: CASSSSRGQGATYEQYF.

The rearrangement uses TRBV9 and TRBJ2-3; no clear D gene. Trimming removed 3 bases from V and 8 bases from J, with 10 bases in between. Germline CDR1 is SGDLS and CDR2 is YYNGEE. The CDR3 is made up of 12 amino acids. The CDR3 nucleotides read TGTGCCAGCAGCGGCGCGTCGGTTACGCAGTATTTT. Its protein is CASSGASVTQYF.

This chain joins TRBV7-3 and TRBJ2-2; D may be TRBD1 (5 bases). This CDR3 region has 15 residues. Per germline, CDR1 SGHTA and CDR2 FQGTGA. The V gene lost 3 bases and the J gene lost 1 base, with 9 bases spanning the gap. Written as DNA, the CDR3 is TGTGCCAGCAGCTTGGGGCTAGGGAACACCGGGGAGCTGTTTTTT. This codes for CASSLGLGNTGELFF. Together with reference TRBV7-3 and TRBJ2-2, the CDR3 gives the full variable domain: GAGVSQTPSNKVTEKGKYVELRCDPISGHTALYWYRQSLGQGPEFLIYFQGTGAADDSGLPNDRFFAVRPEGSVSTLKIQRTERGDSAVYLCASSLGLGNTGELFFGEGSRLTVL.

The chain carries TRBV29-1 and TRBJ1-1, with D perhaps TRBD1 (5 bases). The germline gives CDR1 SQVTM, CDR2 ANQGSEA. V gave up 6 bases and J gave up 8 bases, with 13 bases separating them. The CDR3 sequence is 11 residues long. CDR3: CSVTKTVEAFF. CDR3 coding DNA: TGCAGCGTGACAAAGACAGTAGAAGCTTTCTTT.

This clone has only one observation. This chain connects TRBV15 to TRBJ2-1; D may be TRBD1 (7 bases). The V gene lost 1 base and the J gene lost 6 bases, with 19 bases spanning the gap. The CDR3 length is 17 residues. In germline, CDR1 is LNHNV, CDR2 YYDKDF (reference sequence). CDR3 DNA: TGTGCCACCAGCAGAGGAACCGGAGGGGGCAATTCCAATGAGCAGTTCTTC. Protein product: CATSRGTGGGNSNEQFF.

This CDR3 is CASSVGEVGLLSYEQYF. The CDR3 coding sequence is TGTGCCAGCAGCGTAGGGGAGGTCGGACTCTTATCCTACGAGCAGTACTTC. This chain connects TRBV9 to TRBJ2-7; D perhaps matches TRBD2 (6 bases). From germline, CDR1 is SGDLS and CDR2 YYNGEE. The V end was cut by 0 bases, the J end by 1 base, with 17 bases between. The CDR3 is 17 residues long.

The chain is built from TRBV5-1 and TRBJ2-6; D ambiguous. V was cut by 5 bases and J by 0 bases, with 3 bases left in between. Germline V gives CDR1 SGHRS, CDR2 YFSETQ. There are 13 residues in the CDR3. CDR3 nucleotide sequence: TGCGCCAGCAGTCTCTCTGGGGCCAACGTCCTGACTTTC. Its protein is CASSLSGANVLTF.

The chain has TRBV7-3 and TRBJ2-1; 9 positions agree with TRBD2. Germline CDR1 and CDR2: SGHTA and FQGTGA. Trimming removed 5 bases from V and 9 bases from J; junction bases left unmatched: 8. This CDR3 has 14 residues. This CDR3 is CASSLGLAVGEQFF. In nucleotides, the CDR3 is TGTGCCAGCAGCCTGGGACTAGCCGTGGGTGAGCAGTTCTTC.

Only one count was recorded for this clone. The chain uses TRBV10-2 and TRBJ2-7; D ambiguous. CDR1 is WSHSY and CDR2 is SAAADI in the germline V gene. The ends were cut back, 2 bases at V and 0 bases at J, with 8 bases in the middle. The CDR3 sequence is 14 residues long. Written as DNA, the CDR3 is TGCGCCAGCAGTGAGCTAGGAAGCTCCTACGAGCAGTACTTC. Protein sequence: CASSELGSSYEQYF.

The V gene is TRBV5-1, the J gene TRBJ1-1, with TRBD1 matching over 10 bases. V lost 5 bases, J lost 6 bases, and 4 bases stayed unmatched. Germline assignment: CDR1 SGHRS and CDR2 YFSETQ. CDR3 length equals 13 residues. The CDR3 DNA is TGCGCCAGCAGTTTAGGACAGGGGGCTGAAGCTTTCTTT. Protein: CASSLGQGAEAFF.

The genes are TRBV30 and TRBJ2-7; TRBD2 matches at 11 bases. The CDR3 runs 15 residues. V shed 4 bases, J shed 2 bases, and the junction held 7 bases outside the gene matches. CDR1 is GTSNPN, CDR2 SVGIG, per germline (reference sequence). The CDR3 DNA sequence: TGTGCCTGGAAGAAACTGGGACTAGCGGCCTACGAGCAGTACTTC. Protein product: CAWKKLGLAAYEQYF.

This clone was seen once. This chain joins TRBV27 and TRBJ1-1; tentatively, D is TRBD1 (5 bases). Germline-derived CDR1 and CDR2 are MNHEY and SMNVEV (reference sequence). CDR3 length: 13 amino acids. V was cut by 2 bases and J by 10 bases, with 14 bases left in between. The CDR3 here is CASSLGGEWGAFF. As DNA, the CDR3 is TGTGCCAGCAGTTTAGGAGGGGAATGGGGAGCTTTCTTT.

The chain is built from TRBV7-2 and TRBJ1-5; perhaps TRBD1 as D (5 bases). Deletions cut 1 base from V and 3 bases from J, with 13 bases between. The CDR3 contains 16 residues. Per the germline V gene, CDR1 is SGHTA and CDR2 is FQGNSA. The CDR3 loop is CASSLGGSISNQPQHF. The CDR3 coding sequence is TGTGCCAGCAGCTTAGGGGGCTCCATTTCCAATCAGCCCCAGCATTTT.

This chain links TRBV5-1 with TRBJ2-1; 9 positions agree with TRBD2. The V gene's germline CDR1 is SGHRS and CDR2 YFSETQ. The CDR3 consists of 16 residues. V was clipped by 4 bases and J by 4 bases; unmatched bases: 9. The CDR3 is CASSPAAGGLYNEQFF. DNA of the CDR3: TGCGCCAGCAGCCCCGCCGCGGGAGGGTTGTACAATGAGCAGTTCTTC. The variable domain in full, completed from reference TRBV5-1 and TRBJ2-1, reads KAGVTQTPRYLIKTRGQQVTLSCSPISGHRSVSWYQQTPGQGLQFLFEYFSETQRNKGNFPGRFSGRQFSNSRSEMNVSTLELGDSALYLCASSPAAGGLYNEQFFGPGTRLTVL.

The chain uses TRBV15 and TRBJ2-1; 7 nucleotides agree with TRBD1. V was pared by 4 bases and J by 6 bases, with 15 bases of the junction left unmatched. The CDR3 has 17 amino acids. The germline gives CDR1 LNHNV, CDR2 YYDKDF (reference sequence). In DNA, the CDR3 is TGTGCCACCAGCACCCGTGATAGGGGGCGCATTATCAATGAGCAGTTCTTC. Translated: CATSTRDRGRIINEQFF.

The chain joins TRBV19 to TRBJ2-2; 8 nucleotides match TRBD1. With V trimmed by 5 bases and J by 5 bases, 10 bases remained unmatched. The CDR3 length is 16 residues. CDR1 and CDR2 from the germline V gene are LNHDA and SQIVND (reference sequence). The CDR3 spells CASSPGQGGATGELFF. The CDR3, as DNA: TGTGCCAGTAGTCCCGGACAGGGCGGGGCAACCGGGGAGCTGTTTTTT.

CDR3 residues: CASSLVGPGLNQPQHF. Written as DNA, the CDR3 is TGTGCCAGCAGCTTAGTTGGCCCAGGATTAAATCAGCCCCAGCATTTT. V gene TRBV7-8 combines with J gene TRBJ1-5; D ambiguous. CDR3 length: 16 amino acids. Trimming took 1 base from V and 4 from J, leaving 14 bases between them. Germline-derived CDR1 and CDR2 are SGHVS and FQNEAQ.

The V call is TRBV9, the J call TRBJ1-2; perhaps TRBD1 as D (6 bases). Trimming removed 5 bases at V and 2 bases at J, with 28 bases between. Germline V gene lookup returns CDR1 SGDLS and CDR2 YYNGEE. The CDR3 extends over 19 amino acids. CDR3 loop: CASSGDAKPGQRANYGYTF. CDR3 nucleotide sequence: TGTGCCAGCAGTGGGGATGCTAAACCGGGACAAAGGGCAAACTATGGCTACACCTTC.

This CDR3 reads CASRETGGPEQYF. CDR3 in DNA: TGTGCCAGCAGGGAAACAGGGGGTCCCGAGCAGTACTTC. The V and J genes are TRBV7-8 and TRBJ2-7; 8 bases map to TRBD1. With 6 bases clipped from V and 6 bases from J, the junction kept 7 bases outside the gene matches. The length of the CDR3 is 13 residues. The V gene's germline CDR1 is SGHVS and CDR2 FQNEAQ.

The rearrangement links TRBV21-1 to TRBJ1-2. TRBV21-1 is given as a pseudogene. This CDR3 has 15 amino acids. The chain's CDR3 is CASSKKEGSGNGYTF. The CDR3 DNA follows: TGTGCCAGCAGCAAAAAAGAGGGCAGTGGGAATGGCTACACCTTC.

The chain recombines TRBV5-6 with TRBJ2-6, with 9 bases lining up with TRBD1. J lost 0 bases, V lost 2 bases, and 6 bases had no gene match. The CDR3 extends over 18 amino acids. Germline V CDR1 and CDR2: SGHDT, YYEEEE. This CDR3 reads CASSLPGQGPSGANVLTF. DNA of the CDR3: TGTGCCAGCAGCTTACCGGGACAGGGCCCCTCTGGGGCCAACGTCCTGACTTTC.

The chain couples TRBV29-1 to TRBJ2-3; TRBD2 matches at 7 bases. Losses at the gene ends were 7 bases for V and 0 bases for J; bases not matched to a gene: 7. This CDR3 is 14 amino acids long. Germline V lookup: CDR1 SQVTM, CDR2 ANQGSEA. The CDR3: CSAGGESSTDTQYF. CDR3 nucleotide sequence: TGCAGCGCTGGGGGGGAGTCGAGCACAGATACGCAGTATTTT.

The chain carries TRBV7-3 and TRBJ2-1, with D maybe TRBD1 (6 bases). The CDR3 contains 15 residues. With 2 bases removed from V and 3 bases from J, the gap between germline ends came to 11 bases. Germline CDR1 is SGHTA and CDR2 is FQGTGA. This CDR3 is CASSLVGGHYNEQFF. The CDR3, as DNA: TGTGCCAGCAGCTTAGTTGGGGGACACTACAATGAGCAGTTCTTC.

This rearrangement joins TRBV13 to TRBJ2-2; D is perhaps TRBD2 (5 bases). Trimming removed 5 bases from V and 9 bases from J, with 16 bases in between. The CDR3 runs to 14 residues. The V gene's germline CDR1 is PRHDT and CDR2 FYEKMQ (reference sequence). The CDR3 protein is CASSPGLPWRELFF. CDR3 nucleotides: TGTGCCAGCAGCCCCGGACTCCCCTGGCGGGAGCTGTTTTTT.

The chain employs TRBV7-2 and TRBJ2-6; a weak D match, TRBD2 (5 bases). Germline V CDR1 and CDR2: SGHTA, FQGNSA. V lost 1 base to trimming and J lost 2 bases, with 6 bases between them. The CDR3 runs 15 residues. The CDR3 is CASSLDGTGANVLTF. The CDR3 nucleotides are TGTGCCAGCAGCTTAGACGGGACTGGGGCCAACGTCCTGACTTTC.

In regard to this clone: Within the sample, other DNA sequences also encode this same CDR3. J is TRBJ1-6 and V is TRBV28; D is unresolved. Germline loops: CDR1 MDHEN, CDR2 SYDVKM. The CDR3 loop spans 14 amino acids. Trimming removed 5 bases from V and 4 bases from J, with 9 bases in between. The DNA of the CDR3 is TGTGCCAGCAGTCTAGAACCTTATAATTCACCCCTCCACTTT. Translated, it gives CASSLEPYNSPLHF.

The chain employs TRBV9 and TRBJ2-3; weak D call: TRBD2 (6 bases). This CDR3 is 14 amino acids long. Looked up from germline, CDR1 is SGDLS and CDR2 is YYNGEE. The V and J ends lost 3 bases and 2 bases respectively, with 10 bases between them. CDR3 amino acids: CASSGSGITDTQYF. The CDR3 DNA reads as TGTGCCAGCAGCGGTAGCGGTATCACAGATACGCAGTATTTT.